The entry below gives a single TCR beta chain sequence along with its context. Its antigen is not identified. Possible read error: a much larger clone is one base away. Amplification of TCR alpha and beta CDR3 regions from RNA used iRepertoire nested multiplex PCR. Input was 100-400 ng of tissue mRNA or PBMC total RNA. One entry per CDR3 protein, called by TCRdb with MiXCR from the multiplex PCR reads. The sample consists of approximately 400,000 distinct CDR3 sequences, 35% to 45% of them appearing once. The data were obtained in a study of glioma-infiltrating T cells. In the study overall: Low-grade gliomas were grade II; glioblastomas were grade IV at initial diagnosis. Findings and caveats of the study: Above-expected tissue-blood divergence occurred in all gliomas, most in low-grade ones. Patients with low tissue-blood divergence carried a signature set of shared blood CDR3 motifs.

The specimen sequenced was glioma tissue, nonneoplastic brain tissue, or PBMCs (not recorded which). The TCR sequence derives from a human donor with low-grade glioma or glioblastoma, undergoing nonglioma brain surgery, or in good health (not recorded which).

Written as DNA, the CDR3 is TGTGCCAGCAGTTTGGCGATGAACGCTGAAGCTTTCTTT. It specifies CASSLAMNAEAFF. The chain carries TRBV27 and TRBJ1-1, with unresolved D. The length of the CDR3 is 13 residues. Germline V gene sequence: CDR1 MNHEY, CDR2 SMNVEV (reference sequence).